Listed below are T cell receptor beta chains from one sample, sequenced in a study of tumor-infiltrating lymphocytes in primary liver carcinoma. MiXCR was run by TCRdb on the multiplex PCR reads, yielding one entry per CDR3 protein. The profile covers 100,000 or so distinct CDR3 sequences, with about 70% appearing a single time and less than 15% taken by the ten largest. Material: liver tumor tissue from sampling region 2. These receptor sequences come from a woman in her sixties or seventies with primary liver carcinoma and hepatitis B virus infection. CDR3s include the opening cysteine and the closing phenylalanine or tryptophan. D genes are given only for firm matches. Size values are once, few and many counts, or a class for expanded clones, and some rows have none.

TGTGCCAGCAGCCCTACCAAGGGTGGGGAGCTGTTTTTT CASSPTKGGELFF TRBJ2-2 . . TRBV7-3
TGTACCAGCAGTGCAGGGGGTAGCACCGGGGAGCTGCTTTTT CTSSAGGSTGELLF TRBJ2-2 TRBD1 . TRBV6-1
TGTGCCAGCAGCACCCTTCTAGCCAGCTCCTACAATGAGCAGTTCTTC CASSTLLASSYNEQFF TRBJ2-1 . medium-sized TRBV11-2
TGTGCCAGCAGCTTATCCGCCAGCGCAGATACTCAGCATTTT CASSLSASADTQHF TRBJ1-5 . . TRBV11-2
TGTGTCAGCGGCTTAGCGAGAGGGCCGCTTGAGCAGTTCTTC CVSGLARGPLEQFF TRBJ2-1 . . TRBV11-2
TGTGCCAGCAGCTTTACAGGGACAGGGGGCCCAAGCGTGGATACGCAGTATTTT CASSFTGTGGPSVDTQYF TRBJ2-3 TRBD1 . TRBV11-2
TGCAGCGTTGGGGCAGATGGTAGCGGGGGGGATAACGGGGAGCTGTTTTTT CSVGADGSGGDNGELFF TRBJ2-2 TRBD2 . TRBV29-1
TGTGCCAACACCGCCAGTGAAACCAGAGAGACCCAGTACTTC CANTASETRETQYF TRBJ2-5 . . TRBV6-6
TGTGCCAGCGGGGCGTCGCTCGTCCAGGGTACTGAAGCTTTCTTT CASGASLVQGTEAFF TRBJ1-1 . . TRBV28
TGTGTCAGCAGTAGGAAAAGGGGAGGAGATGGCACCGGGGAGCTGTTTTTT CVSSRKRGGDGTGELFF TRBJ2-2 . once TRBV6-1
TGTGCCAGCAGCGTTACCGGGACCCCTGAGAATGAGCAATTCTTC CASSVTGTPENEQFF TRBJ2-1 . . TRBV9
TGTACCAACAGCCCACAGAGGGGGGGCTTAGATACACAGTATTTT CTNSPQRGGLDTQYF TRBJ2-3 . . TRBV11-2
TGCGCCAGCAGCTTGGGGCCAGGGGTTTCCTACGAGCAGTACTTC CASSLGPGVSYEQYF TRBJ2-7 . . TRBV5-1
TGTGCCAGCAGTACTGCAACGTACCAAGAGACCCAGTACTTC CASSTATYQETQYF TRBJ2-5 . few TRBV28
TGTGCCTGGAGTGTACTAGGGGCGGTGAACACTGAAGCTTTCTTT CAWSVLGAVNTEAFF TRBJ1-1 . few TRBV30
TGTGCCAGCTTCAGGACTAGCACAGATACGCAGTATTTT CASFRTSTDTQYF TRBJ2-3 . . TRBV11-3
TGTGCCAGCAGTTGTCTTTCCCAGGGTGGCTACACCTTC CASSCLSQGGYTF TRBJ1-2 . . TRBV12-3/TRBV12-4
TGCATCGCCCGGACAGGGGCGGACACCATACATTTT CIARTGADTIHF TRBJ1-3 TRBD1 . TRBV29-1
TGTGCCAGCTCACCATACACTGGACGGGACAATGAGCAGTTCTTC CASSPYTGRDNEQFF TRBJ2-1 . . TRBV18
TGCATCGTTGTCGGGACTAACTATGGCTACACTTTC CIVVGTNYGYTF TRBJ1-2 . few TRBV29-1
TGTGCCAGCAGCATAGTAACTAGCGGGATAACCGGGGAGCTGGTTTTC CASSIVTSGITGELVF TRBJ2-2 TRBD2 . TRBV11-2
TGCGCCAGCAGCCAAGGGACTAGCGCGGAGATCCAGTACTTC CASSQGTSAEIQYF TRBJ2-5 TRBD2 . TRBV5-1
TGTGCCAGCAGTGGATCATCTGATACGCAGTATTTT CASSGSSDTQYF TRBJ2-3 . many TRBV28
TGTGCCGGCCGGGTTGGACTAGAGGAGACGCAGTACTTC CAGRVGLEETQYF TRBJ2-5 TRBD2 . TRBV6-1